A selection of T cell receptor beta chains follows, all from one sample in a study of blood T cell repertoires in COVID-19. TCRdb's table, derived via immunoSEQ multiplex PCR, lists solely in-frame clones and lacks some. Of 250,000 or so clones in the sample, about 82% are singletons; the top ten hold 5.5% to 8%. Sample: peripheral blood. These receptors came from an older woman with active or convalescent COVID-19. Both conserved end residues are part of each CDR3. D genes are given only for firm matches. Size is stated for part of the rows, as once, few or many counts, or as a class when the clone is expanded.

>NA|NA|TRBV11-3|TRBJ2-7
TGTGCCAGCAGCTTAGGGGGGGGACAGGAAGCCTACGAGCAGTACTTC
CASSLGGGQEAYEQYF
>NA|NA|TRBV7-2|TRBJ2-5
TGTGCCAGCAGCTTAGCCAGGGCGCTCGAGACCCAGTACTTC
CASSLARALETQYF
>NA|NA|TRBV19|TRBJ1-2
TGTGCCAGTAGCGTCGCAGACTATGGCTACACCTTC
CASSVADYGYTF
>TRBD1|NA|TRBV6-5|TRBJ1-5
TGTGCCAGCAGTAAGACAGGGTCGAGCAATCAGCCCCAGCATTTT
CASSKTGSSNQPQHF
>NA|NA|TRBV5-1|TRBJ1-1
TGCGCCAGCAGCTTGGTGACGGGTCATTGGGCTTTCTTT
CASSLVTGHWAFF
>TRBD2|NA|TRBV7-8|TRBJ2-6
TGTGCCAGCAGCCACTCCCTCGGACTAGCGGGGCCCTCTGGGGCCAACGTCCTGACTTTC
CASSHSLGLAGPSGANVLTF
>TRBD2|few|TRBV11-3|TRBJ2-7
TGTGCCAGCAGCTTAGAACCTAGCGGGATCTACGAGCAGTACTTC
CASSLEPSGIYEQYF
>NA|few|TRBV29-1|TRBJ1-1
TGCAGCGTTGAAGGCGAGCGGGGAGTCACTGAAGCTTTCTTT
CSVEGERGVTEAFF
>NA|NA|TRBV15|TRBJ1-5
TGTGCCACCAGCCGGCGGGGCGGAAGCAATCAGCCCCAGCATTTT
CATSRRGGSNQPQHF
>NA|NA|TRBV19|TRBJ2-1
TGTGCCAGTAGTATTTACCCAAGGGGGTCCTACAATGAGCAGTTCTTC
CASSIYPRGSYNEQFF
>TRBD2|few|TRBV9|TRBJ2-2
TGTGCCAGCAGCGTCGGGACTAGCGGGAATACCGGGGAGCTGTTTTTT
CASSVGTSGNTGELFF